The 29 T cell receptor beta chains below were found in one sample sequenced in a study of blood T cell repertoires in COVID-19. Data came from immunoSEQ multiplex PCR; TCRdb stores just in-frame clones and leaves some out. The sample contains about 90,000 clones, 80% of which appear only once. Input material: peripheral blood. The origin of the receptors is an older woman with acute or convalescent COVID-19.

V gene TRBV2 combines with J gene TRBJ1-5; TRBD1 matches at 12 bases. The trim removed 1 base at V and 0 bases at J, leaving 7 bases unmatched. Per germline, CDR1 SNHLY and CDR2 FYNNEI. This CDR3 is built from 19 residues. CDR3 in DNA: TGTGCCAGCAGTGAAGTGGGACAGGGGGCGTGGGGTAGCAATCAGCCCCAGCATTTT. Translated: CASSEVGQGAWGSNQPQHF.

The genes are TRBV15 and TRBJ1-3; 7 bases align to TRBD1. The CDR3 length is 17 residues. The V segment lost 0 bases and the J segment 4 bases; nucleotides outside the gene matches: 9. Germline V gives CDR1 LNHNV, CDR2 YYDKDF (reference sequence). CDR3 coding DNA: TGTGCCACCAGCAGAGATCCGACAGGGTCGCACGGAAACACCATATATTTT. Translated: CATSRDPTGSHGNTIYF. The full variable domain, rest sourced from reference TRBV15 and TRBJ1-3, is DAMVIQNPRYQVTQFGKPVTLSCSQTLNHNVMYWYQQKSSQAPKLLFHYYDKDFNNEADTPDNFQSRRPNTSFCFLDIRSPGLGDTAMYLCATSRDPTGSHGNTIYFGEGSWLTVV.

A few counts support this clone. The gene calls are TRBV28 and TRBJ2-7, with D tentatively TRBD1 (5 bases). CDR1 is MDHEN and CDR2 is SYDVKM in the germline V gene. V was shortened by 8 bases and J by 3 bases, with 20 bases between the two germline ends. The CDR3 loop spans 15 amino acids. The CDR3 nucleotides read TGTGCCAGCGTTGACGTACAGGTCTCGGGCTACGAGCAGTACTTC. Protein product: CASVDVQVSGYEQYF.

The chain is built from TRBV3-1 (or the pseudogene TRBV3-2) and TRBJ2-1, with 9 bases identical to TRBD1. This CDR3 contains 13 residues. J was trimmed by 9 bases and V by 6 bases; bases with no gene match: 6. Per the germline V gene, CDR1 is LGHDT and CDR2 is YNNKEL (reference sequence). The DNA of the CDR3 is TGTGCCAGCAGACCCGGGACAGGGACTGAGCAGTTCTTC. It codes for CASRPGTGTEQFF.

In its sample, this clone was seen once. The rearrangement uses TRBV30 and TRBJ2-4; TRBD1 matches 7 bases. This CDR3 is built from 12 residues. Trimming cost V 4 bases and J 7 bases; bases outside gene matches: 4. Looked up from germline, CDR1 is GTSNPN and CDR2 is SVGIG (reference sequence). The CDR3, as DNA: TGTGCCTGGACCGACAGGGCCAACATTCAGTACTTC. Protein product: CAWTDRANIQYF. The full variable domain, in which reference TRBV30 and TRBJ2-4 provide the parts outside the CDR3, is SQTIHQWPATLVQPVGSPLSLECTVEGTSNPNLYWYRQAAGRGLQLLFYSVGIGQISSEVPQNLSASRPQDRQFILSSKKLLLSDSGFYLCAWTDRANIQYFGAGTRLSVL.

This clone appeared a few times. The chain couples TRBV30 to TRBJ1-2, with no clear D. CDR3 length: 14 amino acids. Trimming shortened V by 0 bases and J by 0 bases, and 8 bases separated the two germline ends. Germline V CDR1 and CDR2: GTSNPN, SVGIG (reference sequence). The DNA of the CDR3 is TGTGCCTGGAGTGTAGCAGGTTCTAACTATGGCTACACCTTC. Amino acids: CAWSVAGSNYGYTF.

The genes are TRBV18 and TRBJ2-7; 7 bases align to TRBD1. V shed 2 bases, J shed 2 bases, and the junction held 6 bases outside the gene matches. Germline values: CDR1 KGHSH, CDR2 LQKENI. The CDR3 length is 15 residues. CDR3 loop: CASSPAGQEAYEQYF. The CDR3 DNA sequence: TGTGCCAGCTCACCAGCCGGACAGGAAGCCTACGAGCAGTACTTC.

This chain uses TRBV6-5 with TRBJ1-5, with 10 bases identical to TRBD1. The CDR3 runs to 15 residues. Germline V gives CDR1 MNHEY, CDR2 SVGAGI. The J segment lost 1 base and the V segment lost 6 bases, leaving 3 bases of the junction unmatched. The chain's CDR3 is CASRPGQGSNQPQHF. The CDR3 DNA follows: TGTGCCAGCAGGCCGGGACAGGGGAGCAATCAGCCCCAGCATTTT.

This clone is a singleton in its sample. This chain connects TRBV5-1 to TRBJ2-2; D is undetermined. V was pared by 1 base and J by 0 bases, with 4 bases between. Germline V gene sequence: CDR1 SGHRS, CDR2 YFSETQ. The CDR3 length is 14 residues. CDR3 residues: CASSLSSNTGELFF. In DNA, the CDR3 is TGCGCCAGCAGCTTGAGCTCGAACACCGGGGAGCTGTTTTTT. Full variable domain (rest looked up from reference TRBV5-1 and TRBJ2-2): KAGVTQTPRYLIKTRGQQVTLSCSPISGHRSVSWYQQTPGQGLQFLFEYFSETQRNKGNFPGRFSGRQFSNSRSEMNVSTLELGDSALYLCASSLSSNTGELFFGEGSRLTVL.

The chain links TRBV28 to TRBJ2-1; TRBD1 matches at 9 bases. Germline CDR1 reads MDHEN; CDR2 reads SYDVKM. V lost 4 bases and J lost 5; bases outside the gene matches: 12. The CDR3 contains 17 residues. CDR3 DNA sequence: TGTGCCAGCAGTTCCCTTCCCGGGACAGGGAACCACAATGAGCAGTTCTTC. Its protein product is CASSSLPGTGNHNEQFF.

The rearrangement uses TRBV21-1 and TRBJ1-2. TRBV21-1 is noted as a pseudogene. The CDR3 extends over 14 amino acids. The CDR3 DNA sequence: TGTGCCAGCAGCAAAGTCCCGGGTTGGCATGGCTACACCTTC. Protein: CASSKVPGWHGYTF.

The chain employs TRBV29-1 and TRBJ2-1; tentatively, D is TRBD2 (7 bases). V lost 4 bases and J 0 bases, leaving 13 bases between the germline ends. This CDR3 is 15 amino acids long. The germline gives CDR1 SQVTM, CDR2 ANQGSEA. Here the CDR3 DNA reads TGCAGCGTTGGGACAGCGGGAAGCTCCTACAATGAGCAGTTCTTC. Its translation is CSVGTAGSSYNEQFF.

The chain is built from TRBV4-3 and TRBJ2-1, with unresolved D. Germline values: CDR1 LGHNA, CDR2 YSLEER. V was cut by 4 bases and J by 2 bases, with 15 bases left in between. The CDR3 spans 16 residues. The CDR3 nucleotides read TGCGCCAGCAGCCGGTTCAGGTCTTCCCCCTACAATGAGCAGTTCTTC. It encodes CASSRFRSSPYNEQFF.

The chain has TRBV6-5 and TRBJ2-1; TRBD2 matches 7 bases. After removal of 6 bases from V and 5 bases from J, the junction contained 4 bases not matched to a gene. From germline, CDR1 is MNHEY and CDR2 SVGAGI. CDR3 length: 13 amino acids. In nucleotides, the CDR3 is TGTGCCAGCAGGGGGGACTACCACAATGAGCAGTTCTTC. Translation: CASRGDYHNEQFF.

This clone was recorded only once. This chain links TRBV7-2 with TRBJ1-5; D is possibly TRBD1 (5 bases). Trimming took off 1 base at V and 7 bases at J, with 8 bases between the two ends. CDR1 is SGHTA, CDR2 FQGNSA, per germline. CDR3 length: 13 amino acids. DNA of the CDR3: TGTGCCAGCAGCTTAGTAAACAGGCAGCCCCAGCATTTT. It codes for CASSLVNRQPQHF. The full variable domain, in which reference TRBV7-2 and TRBJ1-5 provide the parts outside the CDR3, is GAGVSQSPSNKVTEKGKDVELRCDPISGHTALYWYRQSLGQGLEFLIYFQGNSAPDKSGLPSDRFSAERTGGSVSTLTIQRTQQEDSAVYLCASSLVNRQPQHFGDGTRLSIL.

The chain uses TRBV2 and TRBJ2-2, with D possibly TRBD1 on 6 matching bases. Trimming removed 5 bases at V and 2 bases at J, with 15 bases between. Germline V gives CDR1 SNHLY, CDR2 FYNNEI. The CDR3 is made up of 16 amino acids. The CDR3 DNA sequence: TGTGCCAGCAGTATGGGAGTACAGGGAAACACCGGGGAGCTGTTTTTT. Protein: CASSMGVQGNTGELFF.

This CDR3 is CAISVGSGGPEDTQYF. For the CDR3, the DNA is TGTGCCATCAGTGTTGGCTCGGGAGGGCCGGAGGATACGCAGTATTTT. V gene TRBV10-3 combines with J gene TRBJ2-3, with 8 bases identical to TRBD2. The CDR3 runs to 16 residues. Germline V lookup: CDR1 ENHRY, CDR2 SYGVKD. J lost 6 bases, V lost 4 bases, and 12 bases had no gene match.

The CDR3 DNA sequence: TGTGCCAGCTCGCAGCTCTCCGGGACAGCAACCGGGGAGCTGTTTTTT. Amino acids: CASSQLSGTATGELFF. The rearrangement uses TRBV18 and TRBJ2-2; 7 bases agree with TRBD1. Trimming at V came to 6 bases and at J to 5 bases, leaving 12 bases not matched to a gene. The CDR3 loop spans 16 amino acids. Germline CDR1 KGHSH, CDR2 LQKENI.

The V and J genes are TRBV29-1 and TRBJ1-2; D ambiguous. Germline CDR1 SQVTM, CDR2 ANQGSEA. CDR3 size: 11 residues. Trimming removed 4 bases from V and 9 bases from J, with 12 bases in between. The CDR3, as DNA: TGCAGCGTTGTAACTTCCGGGAGCTACACCTTC. Its translation: CSVVTSGSYTF. Drawing the rest from reference TRBV29-1 and TRBJ1-2, the complete variable domain is SAVISQKPSRDICQRGTSLTIQCQVDSQVTMMFWYRQQPGQSLTLIATANQGSEATYESGFVIDKFPISRPNLTFSTLTVSNMSPEDSSIYLCSVVTSGSYTFGSGTRLTVV.

CDR3 region: CASSVVDSPSGELFF. Written as DNA, the CDR3 is TGTGCCAGCAGCGTAGTGGACAGTCCGTCCGGGGAGCTGTTTTTT. The chain recombines TRBV9 with TRBJ2-2; D is possibly TRBD1 (6 bases). V lost 0 bases and J lost 6, with 12 bases in between. Germline values: CDR1 SGDLS, CDR2 YYNGEE. The CDR3 covers 15 residues.

This clone was observed a handful of times. The rearrangement joins TRBV5-4 to TRBJ1-2; D remains unclear. V lost 0 bases to trimming and J lost 7 bases, with 13 bases between them. This CDR3 region has 14 residues. Looked up from germline, CDR1 is SGHNT and CDR2 is YYREEE (reference sequence). CDR3 in DNA: TGTGCCAGCAGCTTGGAGGTCTCTACGGGTGGCTACACCTTC. Translated, it gives CASSLEVSTGGYTF.

This chain uses TRBV5-1 with TRBJ1-6; no clear D gene. Germline CDR1 reads SGHRS; CDR2 reads YFSETQ. Trimming stripped 2 bases from V and 7 bases from J, with 13 bases between. The CDR3 is 15 amino acids. The CDR3 region has the DNA TGCGCCAGCAGCTTTACGGAGGGTAGGAATTCACCCCTCCACTTT. Translation gives CASSFTEGRNSPLHF.

This clone is a singleton in its sample. V usage is TRBV7-2 and J usage is TRBJ2-5; D is perhaps TRBD1 (5 bases). Germline V gives CDR1 SGHTA, CDR2 FQGNSA. CDR3 length: 14 residues. V was pared by 5 bases and J by 1 base, with 11 bases between. The CDR3 spells CASSGAIFQETQYF. Here the CDR3 DNA reads TGTGCCAGCAGCGGGGCCATTTTCCAAGAGACCCAGTACTTC.

J is TRBJ2-7 and V is TRBV3-1 (or the pseudogene TRBV3-2), with D uncertain. Germline V CDR1 and CDR2: LGHDT, YNNKEL (reference sequence). The CDR3 length is 16 residues. Trimming cost V 4 bases and J 0 bases, with 16 bases left between them. The CDR3 spells CASSLNPRHGSYEQYF. CDR3 sequence (DNA): TGTGCCAGCAGCCTCAACCCCAGACACGGCTCCTACGAGCAGTACTTC.

The chain combines TRBV5-1 with TRBJ2-4; 11 bases are a match to TRBD2. Germline V CDR1 and CDR2: SGHRS, YFSETQ. Unmatched junction bases numbered 6, after V lost 3 bases and J lost 1 base. This CDR3 contains 17 residues. DNA of the CDR3: TGCGCCAGCAGCTGGGACACTAGCGGGAGTGCCAAAAACATTCAGTACTTC. This codes for CASSWDTSGSAKNIQYF.

This clone occurred once. This chain joins TRBV30 and TRBJ2-7, with D hard to call. This CDR3 spans 12 amino acids. V was trimmed by 2 bases and J by 5 bases, leaving 10 bases between them. Looked up from germline, CDR1 is GTSNPN and CDR2 is SVGIG (reference sequence). The CDR3 DNA is TGTGCCTGGAGTTCGGCACAGAACGAGCAGTACTTC. This translates into CAWSSAQNEQYF.

V gene TRBV11-2 combines with J gene TRBJ2-3; 11 bases line up with TRBD2. CDR1 is SGHAT, CDR2 FQNNGV, per germline. The CDR3 totals 17 residues. The J segment lost 2 bases and the V segment lost 5 bases, leaving 9 bases of the junction unmatched. The CDR3 sequence: CASSERGLAAITDTQYF. For the CDR3, the DNA is TGTGCCAGCAGCGAAAGGGGACTAGCGGCCATCACAGATACGCAGTATTTT.

As DNA, the CDR3 is TGTGCCAGCTCACCAACCGGGACTAGAGCTTTCCATGAGCAGTTCTTC. It is translated as CASSPTGTRAFHEQFF. The rearrangement joins TRBV18 to TRBJ2-1; 8 bases agree with TRBD2. After removal of 2 bases from V and 8 bases from J, the junction contained 11 bases not matched to a gene. This CDR3 contains 16 residues. CDR1 is KGHSH, CDR2 LQKENI, per germline.

This clone came up a few times. The V and J genes are TRBV28 and TRBJ1-2, with 9 bases fitting TRBD1. Germline values: CDR1 MDHEN, CDR2 SYDVKM. The CDR3 extends over 15 amino acids. The V gene end was trimmed by 2 bases and the J gene end by 5 bases; junction bases not matched to a gene: 6. DNA of the CDR3: TGTGCCAGCAGTTTAGGGGGGACAGGGAGATATGGCTACACCTTC. Translated: CASSLGGTGRYGYTF.